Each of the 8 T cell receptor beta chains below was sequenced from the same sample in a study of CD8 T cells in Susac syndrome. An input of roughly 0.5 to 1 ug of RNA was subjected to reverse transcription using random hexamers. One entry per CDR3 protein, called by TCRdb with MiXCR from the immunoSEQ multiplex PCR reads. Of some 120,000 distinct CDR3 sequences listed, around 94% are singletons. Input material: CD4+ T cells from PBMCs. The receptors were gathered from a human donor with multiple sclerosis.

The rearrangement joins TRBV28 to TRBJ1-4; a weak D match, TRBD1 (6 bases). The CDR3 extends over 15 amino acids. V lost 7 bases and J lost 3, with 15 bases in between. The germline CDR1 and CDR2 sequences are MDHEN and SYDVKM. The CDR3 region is CASILSGTPNEKLFF. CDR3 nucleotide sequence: TGTGCCAGCATCCTATCCGGGACACCTAATGAAAAACTGTTTTTT.

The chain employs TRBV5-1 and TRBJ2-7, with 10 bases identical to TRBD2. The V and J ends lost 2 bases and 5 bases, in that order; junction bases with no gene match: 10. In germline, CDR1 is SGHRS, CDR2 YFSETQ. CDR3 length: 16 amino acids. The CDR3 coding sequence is TGCGCCAGCAGCTTTTCCCCTAGCGGGAGCGCCGACGAGCAGTACTTC. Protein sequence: CASSFSPSGSADEQYF.

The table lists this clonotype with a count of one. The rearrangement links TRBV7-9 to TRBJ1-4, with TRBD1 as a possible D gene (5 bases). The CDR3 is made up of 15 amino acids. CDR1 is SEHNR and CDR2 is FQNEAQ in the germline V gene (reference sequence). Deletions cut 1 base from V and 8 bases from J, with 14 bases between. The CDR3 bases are TGTGCCAGCAGCTTAGATCCAGGGAAGGAAGAAAAACTGTTTTTT. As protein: CASSLDPGKEEKLFF.

CDR3 nucleotides: TGCGCCAGCAGCCCCGGGGGGGGAAGCACTGAAGCTTTCTTT. Translation: CASSPGGGSTEAFF. The chain uses TRBV5-1 and TRBJ1-1, with D possibly being TRBD1 (5 bases). With 4 bases removed from V and 4 bases from J, the gap between germline ends came to 14 bases. The V gene's germline CDR1 is SGHRS and CDR2 YFSETQ. There are 14 residues in the CDR3.

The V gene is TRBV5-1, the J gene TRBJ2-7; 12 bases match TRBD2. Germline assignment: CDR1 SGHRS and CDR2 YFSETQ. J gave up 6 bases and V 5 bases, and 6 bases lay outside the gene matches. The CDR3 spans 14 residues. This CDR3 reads CASRTETSGGEQYF. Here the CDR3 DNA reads TGCGCCAGCAGGACTGAGACTAGCGGGGGCGAGCAGTACTTC.

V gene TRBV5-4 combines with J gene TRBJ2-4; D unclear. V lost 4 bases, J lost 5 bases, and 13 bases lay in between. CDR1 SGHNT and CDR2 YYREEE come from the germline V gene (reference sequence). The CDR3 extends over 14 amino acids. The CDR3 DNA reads TGTGCCAGCAGCGTCGTGGGTGAGCAAAACATTCAGTACTTC. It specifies CASSVVGEQNIQYF.

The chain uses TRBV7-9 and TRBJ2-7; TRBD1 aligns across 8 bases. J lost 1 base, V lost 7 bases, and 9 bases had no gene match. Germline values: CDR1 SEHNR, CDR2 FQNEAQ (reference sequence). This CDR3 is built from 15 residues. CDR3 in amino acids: CASNNGQGLSYEQYF. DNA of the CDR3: TGTGCCAGCAACAACGGACAGGGCTTGTCCTACGAGCAGTACTTC.

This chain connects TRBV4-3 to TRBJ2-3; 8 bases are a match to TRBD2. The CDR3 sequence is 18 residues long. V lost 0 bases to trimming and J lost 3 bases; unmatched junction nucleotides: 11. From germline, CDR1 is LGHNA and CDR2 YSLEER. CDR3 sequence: CASSQDILSRGATDTQYF. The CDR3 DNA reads TGCGCCAGCAGCCAAGATATCCTCTCGCGGGGGGCGACAGATACGCAGTATTTT.